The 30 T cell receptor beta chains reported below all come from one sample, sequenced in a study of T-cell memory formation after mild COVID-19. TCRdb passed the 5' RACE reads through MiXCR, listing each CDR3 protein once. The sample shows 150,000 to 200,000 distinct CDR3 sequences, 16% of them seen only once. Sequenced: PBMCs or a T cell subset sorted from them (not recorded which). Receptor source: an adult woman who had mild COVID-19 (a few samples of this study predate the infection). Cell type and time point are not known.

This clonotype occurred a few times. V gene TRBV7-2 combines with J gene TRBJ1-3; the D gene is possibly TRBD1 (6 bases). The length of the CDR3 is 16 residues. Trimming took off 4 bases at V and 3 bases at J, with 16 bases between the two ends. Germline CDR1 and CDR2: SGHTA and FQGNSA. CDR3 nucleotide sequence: TGTGCCAGCAGCTATTACGGTGGGGGGCGTGGAAACACCATATATTTT. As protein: CASSYYGGGRGNTIYF.

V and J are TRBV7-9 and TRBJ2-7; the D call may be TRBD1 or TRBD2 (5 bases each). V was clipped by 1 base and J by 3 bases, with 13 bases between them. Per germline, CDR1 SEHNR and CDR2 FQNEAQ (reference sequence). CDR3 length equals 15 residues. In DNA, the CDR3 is TGTGCCAGCAGCTTAGGGGCTGGGGGAAGCTACGAGCAGTACTTC. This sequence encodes CASSLGAGGSYEQYF. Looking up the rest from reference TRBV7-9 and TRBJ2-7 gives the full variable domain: DTGVSQNPRHKITKRGQNVTFRCDPISEHNRLYWYRQTLGQGPEFLTYFQNEAQLEKSRLLSDRFSAERPKGSFSTLEIQRTEQGDSAMYLCASSLGAGGSYEQYFGPGTRLTVT.

The CDR3 sequence is CASSLVAGGNEQYF. The CDR3 nucleotides read TGCGCCAGCAGCTTGGTGGCAGGGGGTAACGAGCAGTACTTC. The chain links TRBV5-1 to TRBJ2-7, with 7 bases aligning to TRBD1. This CDR3 spans 14 amino acids. The germline V gene has CDR1 SGHRS and CDR2 YFSETQ. V lost 0 bases to trimming and J lost 5 bases; unmatched junction nucleotides: 5.

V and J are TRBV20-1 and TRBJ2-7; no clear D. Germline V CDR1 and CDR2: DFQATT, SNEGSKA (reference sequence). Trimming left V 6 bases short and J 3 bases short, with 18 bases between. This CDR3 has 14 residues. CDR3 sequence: CSAQSAGRSYEQYF. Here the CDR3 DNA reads TGCAGTGCCCAAAGCGCTGGGCGCAGCTACGAGCAGTACTTC.

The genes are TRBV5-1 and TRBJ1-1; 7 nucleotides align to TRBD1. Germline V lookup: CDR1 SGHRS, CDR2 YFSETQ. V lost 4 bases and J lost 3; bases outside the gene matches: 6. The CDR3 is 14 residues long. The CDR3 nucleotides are TGCGCCAGCAGCCCGACAGGGAAGCACACTGAAGCTTTCTTT. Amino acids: CASSPTGKHTEAFF.

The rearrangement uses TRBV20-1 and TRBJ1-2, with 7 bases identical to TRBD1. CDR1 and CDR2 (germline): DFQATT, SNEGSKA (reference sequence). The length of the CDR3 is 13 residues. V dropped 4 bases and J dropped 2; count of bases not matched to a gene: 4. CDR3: CSATLTGNYGYTF. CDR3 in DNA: TGCAGTGCTACTCTGACAGGGAACTATGGCTACACCTTC.

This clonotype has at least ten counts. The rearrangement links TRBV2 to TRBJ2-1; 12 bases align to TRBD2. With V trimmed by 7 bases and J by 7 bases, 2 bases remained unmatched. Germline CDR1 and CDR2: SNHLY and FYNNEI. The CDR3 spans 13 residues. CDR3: CASTGLAGNEQFF. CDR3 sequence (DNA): TGTGCCAGCACCGGACTAGCGGGGAATGAGCAGTTCTTC.

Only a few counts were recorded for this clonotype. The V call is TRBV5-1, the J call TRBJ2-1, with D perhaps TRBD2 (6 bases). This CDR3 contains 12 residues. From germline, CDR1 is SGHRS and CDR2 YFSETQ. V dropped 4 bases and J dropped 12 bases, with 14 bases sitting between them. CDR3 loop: CASSREREAQFF. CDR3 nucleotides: TGCGCCAGCAGCCGGGAGCGAGAGGCGCAGTTCTTC.

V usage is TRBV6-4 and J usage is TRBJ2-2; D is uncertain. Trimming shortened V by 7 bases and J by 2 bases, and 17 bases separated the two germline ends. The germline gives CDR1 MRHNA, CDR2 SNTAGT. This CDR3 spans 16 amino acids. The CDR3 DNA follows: TGTGCCAGCAAAAACTACCACGGCTACAACACCGGGGAGCTGTTTTTT. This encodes CASKNYHGYNTGELFF.

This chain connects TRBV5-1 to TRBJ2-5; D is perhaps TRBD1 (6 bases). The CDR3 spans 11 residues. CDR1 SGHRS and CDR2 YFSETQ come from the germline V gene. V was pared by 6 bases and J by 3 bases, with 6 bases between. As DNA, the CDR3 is TGCGCCAGCACAGGGGAAGAGACCCAGTACTTC. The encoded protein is CASTGEETQYF.

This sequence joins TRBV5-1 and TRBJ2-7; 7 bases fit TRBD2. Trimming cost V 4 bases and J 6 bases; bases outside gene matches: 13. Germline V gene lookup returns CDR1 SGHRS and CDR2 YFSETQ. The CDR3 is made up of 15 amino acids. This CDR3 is CASSIKRERGSEQYF. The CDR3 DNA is TGCGCCAGCAGCATCAAACGAGAGCGGGGTAGCGAGCAGTACTTC.

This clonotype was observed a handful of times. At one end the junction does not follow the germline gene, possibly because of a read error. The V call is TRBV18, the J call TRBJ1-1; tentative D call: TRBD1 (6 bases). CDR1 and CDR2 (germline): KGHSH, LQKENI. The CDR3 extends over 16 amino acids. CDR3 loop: CDSSPRLQGGNTEAFF. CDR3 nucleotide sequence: TGTGACAGCTCACCACGATTACAGGGTGGAAACACTGAAGCTTTCTTT.

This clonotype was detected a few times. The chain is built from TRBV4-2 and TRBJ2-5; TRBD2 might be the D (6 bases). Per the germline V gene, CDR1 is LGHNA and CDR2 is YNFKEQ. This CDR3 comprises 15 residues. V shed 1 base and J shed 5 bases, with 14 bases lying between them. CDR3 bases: TGTGCCAGCAGCCAAGCCGCGGGGTCGGAGGAGACCCAGTACTTC. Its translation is CASSQAAGSEETQYF.

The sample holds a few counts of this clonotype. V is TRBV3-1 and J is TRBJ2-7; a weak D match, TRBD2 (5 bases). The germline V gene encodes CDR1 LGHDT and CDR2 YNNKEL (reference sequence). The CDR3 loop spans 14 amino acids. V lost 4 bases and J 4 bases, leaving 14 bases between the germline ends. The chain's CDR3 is CASSPASGIYEQYF. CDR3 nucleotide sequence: TGTGCCAGCAGCCCCGCCTCGGGGATTTACGAGCAGTACTTC.

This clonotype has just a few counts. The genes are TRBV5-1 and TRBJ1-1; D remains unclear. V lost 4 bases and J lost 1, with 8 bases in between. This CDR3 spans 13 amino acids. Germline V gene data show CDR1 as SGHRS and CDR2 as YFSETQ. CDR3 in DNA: TGCGCCAGCAGCAGGGAGGAGAACACTGAAGCTTTCTTT. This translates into CASSREENTEAFF. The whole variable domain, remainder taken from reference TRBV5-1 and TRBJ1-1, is KAGVTQTPRYLIKTRGQQVTLSCSPISGHRSVSWYQQTPGQGLQFLFEYFSETQRNKGNFPGRFSGRQFSNSRSEMNVSTLELGDSALYLCASSREENTEAFFGQGTRLTVV.

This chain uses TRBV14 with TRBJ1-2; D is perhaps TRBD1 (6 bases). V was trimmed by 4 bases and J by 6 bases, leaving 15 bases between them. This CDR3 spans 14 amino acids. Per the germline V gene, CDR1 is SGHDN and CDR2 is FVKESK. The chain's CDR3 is CASSLQGIRDGYTF. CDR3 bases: TGTGCCAGCAGCCTACAGGGAATAAGGGATGGCTACACCTTC. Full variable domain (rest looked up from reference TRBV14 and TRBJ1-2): EAGVTQFPSHSVIEKGQTVTLRCDPISGHDNLYWYRRVMGKEIKFLLHFVKESKQDESGMPNNRFLAERTGGTYSTLKVQPAELEDSGVYFCASSLQGIRDGYTFGSGTRLTVV.

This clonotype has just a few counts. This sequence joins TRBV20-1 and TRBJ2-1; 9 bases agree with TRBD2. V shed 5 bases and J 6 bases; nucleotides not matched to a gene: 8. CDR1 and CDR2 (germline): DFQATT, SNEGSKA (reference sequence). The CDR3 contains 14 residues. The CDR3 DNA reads TGCAGTGCTCCTAGAGCGGGAGGATCCAATGAGCAGTTCTTC. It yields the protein CSAPRAGGSNEQFF.

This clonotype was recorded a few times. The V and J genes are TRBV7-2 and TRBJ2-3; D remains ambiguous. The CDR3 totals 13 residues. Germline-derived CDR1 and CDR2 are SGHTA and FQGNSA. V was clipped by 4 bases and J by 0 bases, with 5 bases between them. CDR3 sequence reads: CASSWPSTDTQYF. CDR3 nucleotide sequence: TGTGCCAGCAGCTGGCCAAGCACAGATACGCAGTATTTT.

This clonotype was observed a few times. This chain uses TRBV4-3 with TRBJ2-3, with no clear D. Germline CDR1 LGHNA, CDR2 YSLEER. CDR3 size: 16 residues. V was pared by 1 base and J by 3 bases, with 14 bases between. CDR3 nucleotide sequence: TGCGCCAGCAGCCAAGTCTTAGGCTCTATGACAGATACGCAGTATTTT. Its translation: CASSQVLGSMTDTQYF.

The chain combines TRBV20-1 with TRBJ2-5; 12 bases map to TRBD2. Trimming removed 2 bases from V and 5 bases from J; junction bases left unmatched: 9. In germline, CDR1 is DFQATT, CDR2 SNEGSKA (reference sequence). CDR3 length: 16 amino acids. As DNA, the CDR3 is TGCAGTGCTAGATCCGTTCTAGCGGGAGGGGGGGAGACCCAGTACTTC. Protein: CSARSVLAGGGETQYF.

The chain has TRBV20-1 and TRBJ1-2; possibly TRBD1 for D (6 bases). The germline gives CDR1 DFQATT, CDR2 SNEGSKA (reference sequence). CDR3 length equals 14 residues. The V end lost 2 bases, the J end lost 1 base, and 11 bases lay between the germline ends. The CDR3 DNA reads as TGCAGTGCTAGAACGGGGACATTTAACTATGGCTACACCTTC. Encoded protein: CSARTGTFNYGYTF.

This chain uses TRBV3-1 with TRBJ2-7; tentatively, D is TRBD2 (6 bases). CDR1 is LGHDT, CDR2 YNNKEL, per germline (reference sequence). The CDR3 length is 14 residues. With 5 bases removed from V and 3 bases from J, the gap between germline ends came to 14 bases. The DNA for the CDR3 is TGTGCCAGCAGCGGAAAGCGGGTTGGCTACGAGCAGTACTTC. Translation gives CASSGKRVGYEQYF.

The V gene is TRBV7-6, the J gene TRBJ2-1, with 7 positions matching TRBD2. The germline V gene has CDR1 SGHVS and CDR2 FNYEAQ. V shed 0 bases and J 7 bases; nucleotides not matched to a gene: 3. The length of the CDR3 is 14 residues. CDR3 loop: CASSLAPSGNEQFF. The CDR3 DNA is TGTGCCAGCAGCTTAGCGCCTAGCGGAAATGAGCAGTTCTTC.

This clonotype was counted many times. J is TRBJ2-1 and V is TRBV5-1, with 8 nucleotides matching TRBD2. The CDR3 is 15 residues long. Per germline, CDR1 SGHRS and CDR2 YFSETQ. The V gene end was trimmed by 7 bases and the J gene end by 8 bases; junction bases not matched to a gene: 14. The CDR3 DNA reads TGCGCCAGCGTGCGAGTCGGGGGGGCTGCCGATGAGCAGTTCTTC. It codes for CASVRVGGAADEQFF.

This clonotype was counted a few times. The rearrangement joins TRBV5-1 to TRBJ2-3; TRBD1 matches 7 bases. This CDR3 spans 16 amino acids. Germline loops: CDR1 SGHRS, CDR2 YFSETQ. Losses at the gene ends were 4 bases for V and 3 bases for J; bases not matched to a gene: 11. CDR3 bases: TGCGCCAGCAGCGTGATTCCGGGACAGCGAACAGATACGCAGTATTTT. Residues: CASSVIPGQRTDTQYF. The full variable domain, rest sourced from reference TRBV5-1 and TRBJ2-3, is KAGVTQTPRYLIKTRGQQVTLSCSPISGHRSVSWYQQTPGQGLQFLFEYFSETQRNKGNFPGRFSGRQFSNSRSEMNVSTLELGDSALYLCASSVIPGQRTDTQYFGPGTRLTVL.

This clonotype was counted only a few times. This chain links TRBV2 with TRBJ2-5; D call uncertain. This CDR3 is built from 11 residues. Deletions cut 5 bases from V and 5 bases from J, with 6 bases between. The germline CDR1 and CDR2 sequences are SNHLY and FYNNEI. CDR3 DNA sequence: TGTGCCAGCAGTTATTGGGAGACCCAGTACTTC. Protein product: CASSYWETQYF.

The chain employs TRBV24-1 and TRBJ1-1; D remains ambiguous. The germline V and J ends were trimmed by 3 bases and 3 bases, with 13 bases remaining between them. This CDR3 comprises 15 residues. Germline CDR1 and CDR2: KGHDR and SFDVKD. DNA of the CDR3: TGTGCCACCAGTGATCCGAGGACGTCCGACACTGAAGCTTTCTTT. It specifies CATSDPRTSDTEAFF.

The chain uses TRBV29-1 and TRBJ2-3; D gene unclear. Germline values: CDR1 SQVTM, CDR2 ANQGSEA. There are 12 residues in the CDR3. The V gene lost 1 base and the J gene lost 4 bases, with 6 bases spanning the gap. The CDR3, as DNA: TGCAGCGTTGAAGTCGTCGCAGATACGCAGTATTTT. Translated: CSVEVVADTQYF.

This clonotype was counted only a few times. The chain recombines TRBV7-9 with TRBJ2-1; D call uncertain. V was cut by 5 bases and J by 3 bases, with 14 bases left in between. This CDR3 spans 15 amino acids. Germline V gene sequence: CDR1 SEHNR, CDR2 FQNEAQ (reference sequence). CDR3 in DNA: TGTGCCAGCAGCGAACCTAGTCCGGTCTACAATGAGCAGTTCTTC. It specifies CASSEPSPVYNEQFF.

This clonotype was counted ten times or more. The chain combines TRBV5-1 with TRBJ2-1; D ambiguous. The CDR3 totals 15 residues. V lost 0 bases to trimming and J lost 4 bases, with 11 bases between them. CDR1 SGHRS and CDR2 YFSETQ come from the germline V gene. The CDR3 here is CASSLAGSSYNEQFF. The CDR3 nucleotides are TGCGCCAGCAGCTTGGCAGGATCTAGTTACAATGAGCAGTTCTTC.